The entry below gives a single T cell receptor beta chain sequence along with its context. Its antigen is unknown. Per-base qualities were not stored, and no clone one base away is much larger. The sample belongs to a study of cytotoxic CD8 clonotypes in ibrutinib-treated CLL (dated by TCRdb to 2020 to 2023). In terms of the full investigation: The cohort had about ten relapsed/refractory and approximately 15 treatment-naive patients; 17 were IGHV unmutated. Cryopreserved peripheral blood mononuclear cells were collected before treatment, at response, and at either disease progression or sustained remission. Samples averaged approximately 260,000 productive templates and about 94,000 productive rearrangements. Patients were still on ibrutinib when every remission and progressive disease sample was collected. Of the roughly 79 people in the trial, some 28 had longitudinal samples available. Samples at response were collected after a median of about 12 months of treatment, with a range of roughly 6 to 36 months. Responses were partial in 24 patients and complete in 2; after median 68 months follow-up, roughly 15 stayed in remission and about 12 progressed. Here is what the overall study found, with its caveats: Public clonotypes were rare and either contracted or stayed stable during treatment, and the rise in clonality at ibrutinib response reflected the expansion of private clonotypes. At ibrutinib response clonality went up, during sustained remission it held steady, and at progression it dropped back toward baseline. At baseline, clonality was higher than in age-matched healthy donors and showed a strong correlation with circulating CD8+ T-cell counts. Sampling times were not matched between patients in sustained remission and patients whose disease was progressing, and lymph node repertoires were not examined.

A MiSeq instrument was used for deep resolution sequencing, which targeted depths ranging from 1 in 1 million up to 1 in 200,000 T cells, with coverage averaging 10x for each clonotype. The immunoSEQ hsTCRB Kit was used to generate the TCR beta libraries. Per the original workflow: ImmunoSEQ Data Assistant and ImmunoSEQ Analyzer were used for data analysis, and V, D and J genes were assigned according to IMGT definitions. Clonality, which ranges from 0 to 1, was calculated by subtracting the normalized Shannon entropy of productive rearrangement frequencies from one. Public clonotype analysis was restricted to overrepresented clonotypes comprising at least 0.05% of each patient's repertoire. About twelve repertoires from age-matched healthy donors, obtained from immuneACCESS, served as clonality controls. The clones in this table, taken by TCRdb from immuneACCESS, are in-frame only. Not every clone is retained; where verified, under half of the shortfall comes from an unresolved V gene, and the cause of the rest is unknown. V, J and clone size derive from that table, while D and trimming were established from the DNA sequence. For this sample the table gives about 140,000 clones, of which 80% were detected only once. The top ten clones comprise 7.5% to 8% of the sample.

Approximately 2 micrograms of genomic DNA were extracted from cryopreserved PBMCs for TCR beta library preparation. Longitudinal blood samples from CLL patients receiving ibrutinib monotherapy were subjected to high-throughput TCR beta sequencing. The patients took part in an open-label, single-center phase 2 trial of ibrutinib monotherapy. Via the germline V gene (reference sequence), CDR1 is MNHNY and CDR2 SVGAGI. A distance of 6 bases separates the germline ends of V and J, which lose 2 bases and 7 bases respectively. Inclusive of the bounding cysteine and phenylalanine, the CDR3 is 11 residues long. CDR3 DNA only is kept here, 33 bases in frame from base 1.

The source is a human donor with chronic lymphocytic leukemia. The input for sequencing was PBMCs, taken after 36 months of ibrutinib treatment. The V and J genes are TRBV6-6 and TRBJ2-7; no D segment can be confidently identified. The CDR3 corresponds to CASSYLREQYF. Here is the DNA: TGTGCCAGCAGTTACCTGCGGGAGCAGTACTTC.